This T cell receptor (beta chain) was sequenced during a study of cytomegalovirus exposure and HLA in healthy donors. General study results and limits: CMV antigen specificity of a few CMV-associated chains was confirmed in vitro. The authors listed about 170 TCR beta chains as cytomegalovirus-associated.

Produced via immunoSEQ multiplex PCR; TCRdb's table is partial and in-frame only. In the table there are about 98,000 clones, roughly 85% of which are singletons. The donors were in the approximately 130-subject validation cohort, distinct from the roughly 670-subject first cohort. Germline V gives CDR1 KGHSH, CDR2 LQKENI. The CDR3 spans 16 residues. V was cut by 3 bases and J by 0 bases, with 13 bases left in between. Comments on this clone: Its antigen is as yet unknown.

V gene TRBV18 combines with J gene TRBJ2-3; no firm D call. The source is a woman younger than 45 in good health and CMV-seronegative. The sequenced material came from PBMCs. The CDR3: CASSPLSVPSTDTQYF. The CDR3 DNA follows: TGTGCCAGCTCACCCCTCTCTGTCCCTAGCACAGATACGCAGTATTTT.